The text below deals with one TCR beta chain. The data are from a study of blood T cell repertoires in COVID-19. The germline V gene has CDR1 LNHDA and CDR2 SQIVND (reference sequence). V shed 7 bases and J 3 bases; nucleotides not matched to a gene: 7. The CDR3 length is 15 residues. Sequencing used immunoSEQ multiplex PCR; TCRdb keeps in-frame clones, though not all of them. The sample has 370,000 or so clones, approximately 89% seen once. This chain links TRBV19 with TRBJ2-2, with 8 bases that match TRBD2. This receptor was taken from a man younger than 45 who had recovered from COVID-19. Sequenced sample: PBMCs or T cells enriched from blood (not recorded which). This chain's CDR3 is CASNGWRGDTGELFF. The CDR3 region has the DNA TGTGCCAGTAACGGATGGCGGGGGGACACCGGGGAGCTGTTTTTT.